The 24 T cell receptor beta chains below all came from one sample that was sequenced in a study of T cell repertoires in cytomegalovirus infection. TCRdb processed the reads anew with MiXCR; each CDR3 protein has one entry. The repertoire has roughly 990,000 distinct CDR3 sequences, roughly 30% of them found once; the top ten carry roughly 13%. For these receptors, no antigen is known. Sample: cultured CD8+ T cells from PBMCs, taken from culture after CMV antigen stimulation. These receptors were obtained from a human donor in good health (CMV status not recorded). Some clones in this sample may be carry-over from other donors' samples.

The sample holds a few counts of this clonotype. The CDR3 here is CASSLGQINSPLHF. In DNA form, the CDR3 reads TGTGCCAGCAGCTTAGGGCAGATAAATTCACCCCTCCACTTT. The chain couples TRBV7-9 to TRBJ1-6; D not certain. V was cut by 1 base and J by 7 bases, with 8 bases left in between. Germline assignment: CDR1 SEHNR and CDR2 FQNEAQ (reference sequence). This CDR3 is built from 14 residues.

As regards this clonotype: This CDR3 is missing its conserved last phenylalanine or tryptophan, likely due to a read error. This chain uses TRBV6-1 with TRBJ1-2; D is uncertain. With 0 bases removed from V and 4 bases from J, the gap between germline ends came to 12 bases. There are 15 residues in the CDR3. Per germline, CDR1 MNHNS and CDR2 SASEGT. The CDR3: CASSEAAGPGYGYTV. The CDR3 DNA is TGTGCCAGCAGTGAAGCCGCCGGCCCCGGCTATGGCTACACCGTC.

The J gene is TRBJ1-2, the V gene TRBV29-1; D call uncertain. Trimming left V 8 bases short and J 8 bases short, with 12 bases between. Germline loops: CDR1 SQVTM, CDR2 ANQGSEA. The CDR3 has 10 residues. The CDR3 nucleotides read TGCAGCACCCGGGGAGACGGCTACACCTTC. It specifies CSTRGDGYTF.

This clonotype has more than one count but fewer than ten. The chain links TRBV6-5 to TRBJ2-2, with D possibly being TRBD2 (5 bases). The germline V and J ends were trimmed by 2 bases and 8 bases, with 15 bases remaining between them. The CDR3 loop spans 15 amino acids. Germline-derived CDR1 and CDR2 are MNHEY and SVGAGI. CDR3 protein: CASSYNWARGGELFF. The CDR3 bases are TGTGCCAGCAGTTACAACTGGGCCCGGGGAGGGGAGCTGTTTTTT.

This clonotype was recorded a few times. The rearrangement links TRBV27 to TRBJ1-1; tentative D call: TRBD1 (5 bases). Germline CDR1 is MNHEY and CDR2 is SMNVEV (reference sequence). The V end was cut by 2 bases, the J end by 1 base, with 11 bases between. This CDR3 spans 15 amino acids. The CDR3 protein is CASSLGAAWNTEAFF. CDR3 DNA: TGTGCCAGCAGTTTAGGGGCGGCCTGGAACACTGAAGCTTTCTTT.

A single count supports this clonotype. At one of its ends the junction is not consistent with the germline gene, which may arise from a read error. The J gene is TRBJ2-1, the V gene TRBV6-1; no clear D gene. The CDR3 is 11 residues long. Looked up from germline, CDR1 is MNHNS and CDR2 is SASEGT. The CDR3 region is CASSVFNEQFF. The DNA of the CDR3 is TGTGCCAGTAGTGTTTTCAATGAGCAGTTCTTC.

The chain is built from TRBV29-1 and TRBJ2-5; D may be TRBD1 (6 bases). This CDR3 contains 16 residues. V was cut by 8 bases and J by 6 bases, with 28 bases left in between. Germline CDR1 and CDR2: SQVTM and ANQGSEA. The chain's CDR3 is CSIMLPQVGARKTQYF. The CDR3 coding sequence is TGCAGCATAATGCTACCCCAGGTGGGGGCGCGGAAGACCCAGTACTTC.

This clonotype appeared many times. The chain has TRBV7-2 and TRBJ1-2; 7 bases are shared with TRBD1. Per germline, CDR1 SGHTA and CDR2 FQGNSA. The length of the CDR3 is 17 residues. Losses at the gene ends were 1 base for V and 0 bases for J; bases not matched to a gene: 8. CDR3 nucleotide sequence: TGTGCCAGCAGCTTAGTAGCTGGACAGGAAGCTAACTATGGCTACACCTTC. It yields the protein CASSLVAGQEANYGYTF. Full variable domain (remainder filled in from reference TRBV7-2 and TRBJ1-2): GAGVSQSPSNKVTEKGKDVELRCDPISGHTALYWYRQSLGQGLEFLIYFQGNSAPDKSGLPSDRFSAERTGGSVSTLTIQRTQQEDSAVYLCASSLVAGQEANYGYTFGSGTRLTVV.

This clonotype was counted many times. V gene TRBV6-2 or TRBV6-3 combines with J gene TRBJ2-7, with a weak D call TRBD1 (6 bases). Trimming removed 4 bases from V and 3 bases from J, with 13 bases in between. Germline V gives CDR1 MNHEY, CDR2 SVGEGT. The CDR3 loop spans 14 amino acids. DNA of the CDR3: TGTGCCAGCAGTTCCCTGAGGGGGAACTACGAGCAGTACGTC. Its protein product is CASSSLRGNYEQYV.

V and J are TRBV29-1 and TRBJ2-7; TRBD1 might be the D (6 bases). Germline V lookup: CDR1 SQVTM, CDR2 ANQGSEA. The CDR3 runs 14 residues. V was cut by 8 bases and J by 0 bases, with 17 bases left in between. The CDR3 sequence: CSTPQGPSSYEQYV. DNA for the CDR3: TGCAGCACCCCACAGGGACCCAGCTCCTACGAGCAGTACGTC.

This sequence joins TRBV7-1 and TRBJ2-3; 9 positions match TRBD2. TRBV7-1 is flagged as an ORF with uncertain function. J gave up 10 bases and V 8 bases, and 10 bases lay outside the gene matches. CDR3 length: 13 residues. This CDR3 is CASLARGGAPQYF. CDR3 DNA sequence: TGTGCCAGCTTGGCTCGCGGGGGGGCGCCGCAGTATTTT.

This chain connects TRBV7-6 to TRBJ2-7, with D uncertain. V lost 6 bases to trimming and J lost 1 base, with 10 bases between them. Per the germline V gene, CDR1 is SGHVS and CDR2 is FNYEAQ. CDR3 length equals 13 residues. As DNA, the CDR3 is TGTGCCAGCAGGGCCGAACAGTCCTACGAGCAGTACTTC. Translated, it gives CASRAEQSYEQYF.

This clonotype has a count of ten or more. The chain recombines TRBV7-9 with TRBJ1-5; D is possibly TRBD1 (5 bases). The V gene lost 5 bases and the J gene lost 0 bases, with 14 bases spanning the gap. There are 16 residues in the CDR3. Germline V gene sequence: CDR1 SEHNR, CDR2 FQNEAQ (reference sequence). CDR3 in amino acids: CASSPAGPYSNQPQHF. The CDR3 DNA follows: TGTGCCAGCAGCCCTGCGGGGCCCTATAGCAATCAGCCCCAGCATTTT.

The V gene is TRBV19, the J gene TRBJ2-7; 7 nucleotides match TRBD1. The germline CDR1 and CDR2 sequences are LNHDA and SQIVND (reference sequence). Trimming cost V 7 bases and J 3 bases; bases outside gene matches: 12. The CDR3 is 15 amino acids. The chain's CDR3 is CASILPRDSFYEQYF. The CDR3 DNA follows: TGTGCCAGTATTCTACCCCGGGACAGCTTCTACGAGCAGTACTTC.

The CDR3 region is CASGGTKNIQYF. The CDR3 DNA reads TGTGCCAGCGGGGGGACTAAAAACATTCAGTACTTC. The chain is built from TRBV9 and TRBJ2-4, with D perhaps TRBD2 (6 bases). The CDR3 contains 12 residues. Germline-derived CDR1 and CDR2 are SGDLS and YYNGEE. Trimming shortened V by 7 bases and J by 4 bases, and 9 bases separated the two germline ends.

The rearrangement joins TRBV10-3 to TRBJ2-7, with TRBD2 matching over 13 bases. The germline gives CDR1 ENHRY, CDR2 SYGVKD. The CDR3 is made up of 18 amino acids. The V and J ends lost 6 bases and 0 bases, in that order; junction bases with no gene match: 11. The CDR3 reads CAIRSRLAGGPNSYEQYF. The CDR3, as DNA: TGTGCCATCAGATCCAGACTAGCGGGGGGACCCAACTCCTACGAGCAGTACTTC.

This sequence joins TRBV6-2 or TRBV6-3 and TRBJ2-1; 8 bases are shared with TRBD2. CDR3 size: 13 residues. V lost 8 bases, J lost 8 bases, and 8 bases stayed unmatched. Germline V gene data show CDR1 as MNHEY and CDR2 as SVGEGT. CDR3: CASLSGDWDEQFF. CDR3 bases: TGTGCCAGCCTTAGCGGGGATTGGGATGAGCAGTTCTTC.

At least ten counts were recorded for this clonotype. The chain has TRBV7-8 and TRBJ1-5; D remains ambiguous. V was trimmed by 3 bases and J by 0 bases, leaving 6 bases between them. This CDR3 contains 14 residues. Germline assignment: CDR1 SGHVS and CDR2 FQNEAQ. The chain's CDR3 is CASSFHYSNQPQHF. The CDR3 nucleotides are TGTGCCAGCAGCTTCCATTATAGCAATCAGCCCCAGCATTTT. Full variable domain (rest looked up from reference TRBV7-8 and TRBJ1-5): GAGVSQSPRYKVAKRGQDVALRCDPISGHVSLFWYQQALGQGPEFLTYFQNEAQLDKSGLPSDRFFAERPEGSVSTLKIQRTQQEDSAVYLCASSFHYSNQPQHFGDGTRLSIL.

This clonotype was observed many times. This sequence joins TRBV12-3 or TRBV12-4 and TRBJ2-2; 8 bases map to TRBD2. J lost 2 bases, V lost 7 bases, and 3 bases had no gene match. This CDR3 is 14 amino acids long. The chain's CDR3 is CASNIAGNTGELFF. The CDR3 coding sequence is TGTGCCAGCAATATAGCGGGAAACACCGGGGAGCTGTTTTTT.

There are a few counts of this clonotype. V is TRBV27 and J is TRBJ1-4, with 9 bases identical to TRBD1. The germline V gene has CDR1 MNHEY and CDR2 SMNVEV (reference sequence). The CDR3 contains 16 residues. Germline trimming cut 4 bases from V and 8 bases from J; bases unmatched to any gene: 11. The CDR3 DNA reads TGTGCCAGCAGTTCATTCCCCCGGGACAGGGACGAAAAACTGTTTTTT. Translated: CASSSFPRDRDEKLFF. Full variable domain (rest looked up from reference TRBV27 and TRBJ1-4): EAQVTQNPRYLITVTGKKLTVTCSQNMNHEYMSWYRQDPGLGLRQIYYSMNVEVTDKGDVPEGYKVSRKEKRNFPLILESPSPNQTSLYFCASSSFPRDRDEKLFFGSGTQLSVL.

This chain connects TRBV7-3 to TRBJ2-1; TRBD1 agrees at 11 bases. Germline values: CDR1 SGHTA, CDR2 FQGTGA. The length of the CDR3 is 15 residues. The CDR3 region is CVGHARDRGRNEQFF. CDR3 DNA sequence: TGTGTCGGCCACGCCCGGGACAGGGGGAGAAATGAGCAGTTCTTC.

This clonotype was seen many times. In DNA form, the CDR3 reads TGTGCCAGCAGCTTAGGCTGGACAGGAAGAAACACCATATATTTT. This gives the protein CASSLGWTGRNTIYF. The V gene is TRBV7-2, the J gene TRBJ1-3, with TRBD1 matching 7 bases. CDR1 and CDR2 (germline): SGHTA, FQGNSA. The CDR3 runs to 15 residues. V dropped 1 base and J dropped 5; count of bases not matched to a gene: 5.

The CDR3 bases are TGCGCCAGCAGCCATGCTGACCTGAACACTGAAGCTTTCTTT. Translating it yields CASSHADLNTEAFF. The chain links TRBV4-1 to TRBJ1-1; D uncertain. This CDR3 has 14 amino acids. Germline CDR1 and CDR2: MGHRA and YSYEKL. V lost 3 bases to trimming and J lost 0 bases, with 8 bases between them.

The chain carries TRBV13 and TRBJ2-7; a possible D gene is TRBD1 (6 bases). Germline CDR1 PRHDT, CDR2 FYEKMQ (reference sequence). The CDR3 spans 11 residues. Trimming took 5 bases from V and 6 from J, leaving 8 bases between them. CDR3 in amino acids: CASSTGFEQYV. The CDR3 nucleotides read TGTGCCAGCAGCACAGGGTTCGAGCAGTACGTC.